Following are 3 T cell receptor beta chains from one sample sequenced in a study of Ad26.COV2.S vaccination and SARS-CoV-2 variants. Described treatment: around 19 received Ad26.COV2.S at low or high dose, single or two shots; 5 received placebo; per-sample allocation not given. Specimen acquisition occurred on day 63 following the initial vaccine or placebo injection. Using immunoSEQ multiplex PCR, the repertoire was profiled, and TCRdb retains in-frame clones only, with some absent. This sample yields about 680,000 clones, of which roughly 90% are seen a single time; approximately 1.5% belongs to the top ten. The starting material was peripheral blood, obtained in a trial of Ad26.COV2.S vaccine versus placebo. These receptors all come from a person between 18 and 59 years old who received the Ad26.COV2.S COVID-19 vaccine or a placebo.

This chain connects TRBV6-6 to TRBJ1-2; D unresolved. CDR3 length: 14 residues. V lost 5 bases and J lost 8, with 18 bases in between. Germline-derived CDR1 and CDR2 are MNHNY and SVGAGI (reference sequence). CDR3 sequence reads: CASSHTTEGRGYTF. Written as DNA, the CDR3 is TGTGCCAGCAGTCACACGACGGAGGGTAGGGGCTACACCTTC.

J is TRBJ1-6 and V is TRBV15; tentative D call: TRBD1 (5 bases). CDR3 length: 15 residues. Trimming left V 0 bases short and J 10 bases short, with 13 bases between. From germline, CDR1 is LNHNV and CDR2 YYDKDF (reference sequence). CDR3 DNA sequence: TGTGCCACCAGCAGAGATATAGGGGTAGGCTCACCCCTCCACTTT. Its protein product is CATSRDIGVGSPLHF. The full variable domain, with the rest looked up from reference TRBV15 and TRBJ1-6, is DAMVIQNPRYQVTQFGKPVTLSCSQTLNHNVMYWYQQKSSQAPKLLFHYYDKDFNNEADTPDNFQSRRPNTSFCFLDIRSPGLGDTAMYLCATSRDIGVGSPLHFGNGTRLTVT.

This sequence joins TRBV5-8 and TRBJ2-7; D remains unclear. The CDR3 extends over 11 amino acids. Between the trimmed V and J ends, which lost 5 bases and 1 base, there was a span of 4 bases. Germline-derived CDR1 and CDR2 are SGHTS and YDEGEE. The CDR3 protein is CASRRSYEQYF. In nucleotides, the CDR3 is TGTGCCAGCAGACGATCCTACGAGCAGTACTTC.